The clone carrying this TCR beta chain has a handful of counts. This sample is part of a study of cytomegalovirus exposure and HLA in healthy donors. Whole-study context: Earlier sequencing of 150 million to 200 million T cells yielded approximately 120 million unique TCR beta sequences.

Primers: 60 Vbeta forward and 13 Jbeta reverse. Produced via immunoSEQ multiplex PCR; TCRdb's table is partial and in-frame only. The sample lists about 130,000 clones; roughly 80% were seen once. This CDR3 contains 11 residues. CDR1 MNHEY and CDR2 SVGAGI come from the germline V gene. Trimming shortened V by 0 bases and J by 10 bases, and 7 bases separated the two germline ends. Material: PBMCs. This clonotype was obtained from a man between 35 and 55 years old in good health and CMV-seronegative. V usage is TRBV6-5 and J usage is TRBJ2-7; no reliable D call. The CDR3 nucleotides read TGTGCCAGCAGTTACTCACAGATCCAGTACTTC. Protein: CASSYSQIQYF.